This T cell receptor (beta chain) is from a study of blood T cell repertoires in COVID-19. Study as a whole: Material from acute and convalescent COVID-19 was sourced from the United States, Italy and Spain. T cells, B-cell-depleted T cells, or PBMCs supplied cDNA or gDNA.

V shed 2 bases, J shed 1 base, and the junction held 7 bases outside the gene matches. In germline, CDR1 is MNHNS, CDR2 SASEGT. CDR3 length: 16 residues. In the study's own analysis: Estimation of nucleated cell counts relied on the amplification of reference gene primers. Produced via immunoSEQ multiplex PCR; TCRdb's table is partial and in-frame only. Clonal size and the V and J genes are those of that table, whereas D and trimming came from the DNA. The sample lists approximately 170,000 clones, about 81% occurring once. The rearrangement joins TRBV6-1 to TRBJ1-2, with 7 nucleotides matching TRBD1. The source of this sequence is a woman of 80 years or more with acute or convalescent COVID-19. Specimen: peripheral blood. DNA of the CDR3: TGTGCCAGCAGTGAAAGGGGACAGACAAATAACTATGGCTACACCTTC. Its translation is CASSERGQTNNYGYTF.